This TCR beta chain was captured by sequencing in a study of metastatic and nonmetastatic thyroid tumors. Study as a whole: Thyroid patients, malignant and benign, had repertoires compared across blood and tumor or nodule tissue.

Under the authors' procedure: To classify distant metastasis in papillary thyroid cancer, a model was built from CDR3 differences across clinicopathological groups. From the PCR reads, TCRdb re-called clones with MiXCR. TCRdb, rather than the study authors, made the V and J calls. The table lists more than 85,000 clones, 7.5% to 9% of them singletons. No treatment had been given to any patient before thyroid surgery. The CDR3 is made up of 15 amino acids. V was trimmed by 3 bases and J by 8 bases, leaving 14 bases between them. Germline CDR1 is KGHSH and CDR2 is LQKENI. Study results and limitations: Relative to benign nodules, malignant thyroid tumors were reportedly characterized by significantly elevated TCR beta diversity in blood and tumor.

About this clone: Its specificity is not known.

Sequencing input: blood. The TCR comes from a female donor with papillary thyroid cancer or a benign thyroid nodule (not recorded which). Some clones in this sample may be carry-over from other donors' samples. This chain connects TRBV18 to TRBJ1-6; D is unclear. Here the CDR3 DNA reads TGTGCCAGCTCACCCCTGGGTCTGCGGGATTCACCCCTCCACTTT. Translating gives CASSPLGLRDSPLHF.